The clone carrying this T cell receptor beta chain was seen a few times. Its antigen remains unknown. This specimen comes from a study of blood T cells in healthy people across ages. Study-wide results and limits: Age showed a roughly linear inverse relationship with TCR beta diversity per million T cells.

Using a J-beta primer mix together with a sample-barcoded 5' primer, a second PCR was run for 7 to 11 cycles. TCRdb reprocessed the 5' RACE reads via MiXCR and lists one record per CDR3 protein. Of around 2 million distinct CDR3 sequences listed, about two fifths were seen once; the top ten hold 23%. This CDR3 region has 16 residues. Germline V lookup: CDR1 ENHRY, CDR2 SYGVKD. J was trimmed by 1 base and V by 4 bases; bases with no gene match: 7. The sequence came from a human donor in good health. Sequencing was done on a sample of blood. The J gene is TRBJ2-5, the V gene TRBV10-3, with 9 bases fitting TRBD2. The CDR3: CAISGPSTSGQETQYF. The CDR3 DNA reads TGTGCCATCAGTGGACCTTCGACTAGCGGCCAAGAGACCCAGTACTTC.